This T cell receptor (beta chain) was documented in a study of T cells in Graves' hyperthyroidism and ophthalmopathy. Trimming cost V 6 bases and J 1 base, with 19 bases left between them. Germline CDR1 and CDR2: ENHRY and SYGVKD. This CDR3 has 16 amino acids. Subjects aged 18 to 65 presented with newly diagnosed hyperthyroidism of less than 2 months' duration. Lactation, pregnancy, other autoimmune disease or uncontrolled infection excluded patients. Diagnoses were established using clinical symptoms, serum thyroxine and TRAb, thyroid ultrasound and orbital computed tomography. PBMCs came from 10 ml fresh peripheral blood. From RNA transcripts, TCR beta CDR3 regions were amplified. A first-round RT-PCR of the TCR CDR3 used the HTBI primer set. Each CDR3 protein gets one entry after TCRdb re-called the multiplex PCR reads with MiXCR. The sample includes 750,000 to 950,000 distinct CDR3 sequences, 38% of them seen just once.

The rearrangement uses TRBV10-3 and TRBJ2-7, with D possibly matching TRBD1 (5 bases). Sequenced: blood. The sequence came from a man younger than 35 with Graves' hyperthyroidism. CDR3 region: CAISPSSGAVSYEQYF. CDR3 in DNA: TGTGCCATCAGCCCTTCTAGTGGGGCAGTTTCCTACGAGCAGTACTTC.